Below are 5 T cell receptor beta chains sequenced from a single sample in a study of T cells in localized non-small cell lung cancer. Method: immunoSEQ multiplex PCR; TCRdb's copy keeps in-frame clones and lacks some. Of roughly 30,000 clones listed, roughly 90% are singletons. Source: peripheral blood, taken before any cancer treatment. The receptors were sampled from a woman between 18 and 55 years old with stage I lung adenocarcinoma.

V and J are TRBV5-8 and TRBJ1-5; D is unclear. CDR3 size: 16 residues. Germline V lookup: CDR1 SGHTS, CDR2 YDEGEE. The V gene lost 4 bases and the J gene lost 6 bases, with 20 bases spanning the gap. The CDR3 sequence: CASSLGHGTGGQPQHF. As DNA, the CDR3 is TGTGCCAGCAGCCTCGGGCACGGTACGGGCGGTCAGCCCCAGCATTTT.

V is TRBV28 and J is TRBJ2-3, with a weak D call TRBD2 (5 bases). Trimming shortened V by 3 bases and J by 0 bases, and 7 bases separated the two germline ends. The CDR3 is 14 residues long. Looked up from germline, CDR1 is MDHEN and CDR2 is SYDVKM. In nucleotides, the CDR3 is TGTGCCAGCAGTTTCGGCGGGAGCACAGATACGCAGTATTTT. Translation gives CASSFGGSTDTQYF.

The V and J genes are TRBV6-9 and TRBJ2-1, with D tentatively TRBD2 (6 bases). Trimming stripped 4 bases from V and 5 bases from J, with 15 bases between. Germline CDR1 and CDR2: MNHGY and SVAAGI. The CDR3 loop spans 15 amino acids. The CDR3 bases are TGTGCCAGCAGTTGCCCGGGACTTATTAACAATGAGCAGTTCTTC. It encodes CASSCPGLINNEQFF.

This chain links TRBV5-5 with TRBJ2-7; possibly TRBD1 for D (5 bases). The ends were cut back, 0 bases at V and 8 bases at J, with 18 bases in the middle. The CDR3 contains 15 residues. Germline V gene sequence: CDR1 SGHKS, CDR2 YYEKEE (reference sequence). The CDR3 DNA is TGTGCCAGCAGCTTGGGGGGCCCCCTTTTCGAGAAGCAGTACTTC. Its protein is CASSLGGPLFEKQYF.

V gene TRBV2 combines with J gene TRBJ2-7; no reliable D call. CDR3 size: 11 residues. The V end was cut by 8 bases, the J end by 3 bases, with 8 bases between. Germline values: CDR1 SNHLY, CDR2 FYNNEI. The CDR3 DNA reads as TGTGCCAGCGGGCCCCACTACGAGCAGTACTTC. Amino acid sequence: CASGPHYEQYF. The variable domain in full, with the rest retrieved from reference TRBV2 and TRBJ2-7, is EPEVTQTPSHQVTQMGQEVILRCVPISNHLYFYWYRQILGQKVEFLVSFYNNEISEKSEIFDDQFSVERPDGSNFTLKIRSTKLEDSAMYFCASGPHYEQYFGPGTRLTVT.